The 28 T cell receptor beta chains presented below share a single source sample, sequenced in a study of blood T cell repertoires in COVID-19. TCRdb keeps only in-frame clones here, not all; method: immunoSEQ multiplex PCR. The table shows 200,000 to 300,000 clones, with around nine tenths occurring only once. The sample was peripheral blood. The origin of the receptors is a man in his thirties or forties with COVID-19, enrolled during active disease.

The chain recombines TRBV2 with TRBJ2-2; D is perhaps TRBD1 (5 bases). Germline CDR1 and CDR2: SNHLY and FYNNEI. V was shortened by 4 bases and J by 5 bases, with 11 bases between the two germline ends. The CDR3 is 14 amino acids. DNA of the CDR3: TGTGCCAGCAGTGCCCAGGGAACTACCGGGGAGCTGTTTTTT. Translating it yields CASSAQGTTGELFF.

This clone was recorded only once. The chain recombines TRBV11-3 with TRBJ1-1, with TRBD1 matching over 7 bases. Germline CDR1 is SGHNT and CDR2 is YENEEA. The CDR3 is made up of 14 amino acids. Unmatched junction bases numbered 4, after V lost 2 bases and J lost 4 bases. In DNA, the CDR3 is TGTGCCAGCAGCTTATCAGGGGACAGCACTGAAGCTTTCTTT. Residues: CASSLSGDSTEAFF.

This clone was seen just once. The V and J genes are TRBV7-9 and TRBJ2-6, with D tentatively TRBD1 (5 bases). This CDR3 region has 16 residues. Germline-derived CDR1 and CDR2 are SEHNR and FQNEAQ (reference sequence). The ends were cut back, 2 bases at V and 2 bases at J, with 10 bases in the middle. The CDR3 region has the DNA TGTGCCAGCAGCTTACAGGCAGGGACTGGGGCCAACGTCCTGACTTTC. This sequence encodes CASSLQAGTGANVLTF. Full variable domain (remainder filled in from reference TRBV7-9 and TRBJ2-6): DTGVSQNPRHKITKRGQNVTFRCDPISEHNRLYWYRQTLGQGPEFLTYFQNEAQLEKSRLLSDRFSAERPKGSFSTLEIQRTEQGDSAMYLCASSLQAGTGANVLTFGAGSRLTVL.

This clone was picked up one time. This chain links TRBV9 with TRBJ2-7; 7 bases match TRBD1. CDR1 SGDLS and CDR2 YYNGEE come from the germline V gene. The CDR3 is made up of 14 amino acids. V was clipped by 2 bases and J by 2 bases; unmatched bases: 4. The CDR3 reads CASSVDRAAYEQYF. CDR3 nucleotide sequence: TGTGCCAGCAGCGTTGACAGGGCTGCCTACGAGCAGTACTTC.

V usage is TRBV10-1 and J usage is TRBJ2-5, with 8 nucleotides matching TRBD1. Germline CDR1 is WNHNN and CDR2 is SYGVQD (reference sequence). After removal of 5 bases from V and 4 bases from J, the junction contained 6 bases not matched to a gene. The CDR3 is made up of 14 amino acids. This chain's CDR3 is CASSRQGLGETQYF. DNA for the CDR3: TGCGCCAGCAGTAGACAGGGGCTGGGAGAGACCCAGTACTTC.

The rearrangement links TRBV5-6 to TRBJ1-1, with D perhaps TRBD1 (6 bases). The ends were cut back, 0 bases at V and 7 bases at J, with 7 bases in the middle. In germline, CDR1 is SGHDT, CDR2 YYEEEE. There are 12 residues in the CDR3. This CDR3 reads CASSLGTVEAFF. In DNA, the CDR3 is TGTGCCAGCAGCTTGGGGACAGTTGAAGCTTTCTTT. Full variable domain (missing parts from reference TRBV5-6 and TRBJ1-1): DAGVTQSPTHLIKTRGQQVTLRCSPKSGHDTVSWYQQALGQGPQFIFQYYEEEERQRGNFPDRFSGHQFPNYSSELNVNALLLGDSALYLCASSLGTVEAFFGQGTRLTVV.

This clone was counted once. The gene calls are TRBV27 and TRBJ1-5, with a tentative D call TRBD1 (6 bases). V shed 6 bases and J shed 5 bases, with 23 bases lying between them. The germline gives CDR1 MNHEY, CDR2 SMNVEV (reference sequence). The CDR3 extends over 17 amino acids. As DNA, the CDR3 is TGTGCCAGCAGCCGAAAGTTACAGGGAAATGTGGATCAGCCCCAGCATTTT. Translation: CASSRKLQGNVDQPQHF.

CDR3 nucleotides: TGTGCCAGTAGGAAATGGGGACAGGGGGCAACTAATGAAAAACTGTTTTTT. This codes for CASRKWGQGATNEKLFF. This chain joins TRBV19 and TRBJ1-4; 11 bases are shared with TRBD1. The V segment lost 6 bases and the J segment 0 bases; nucleotides outside the gene matches: 6. The CDR3 is 17 amino acids. CDR1 and CDR2 (germline): LNHDA, SQIVND (reference sequence).

The chain carries TRBV19 and TRBJ1-5; D call uncertain. There are 14 residues in the CDR3. The V gene's germline CDR1 is LNHDA and CDR2 SQIVND (reference sequence). Trimming removed 3 bases at V and 7 bases at J, with 13 bases between. This chain's CDR3 is CASSIFGSEQPQHF. CDR3 bases: TGTGCCAGTAGTATTTTTGGGTCGGAGCAGCCCCAGCATTTT.

The chain links TRBV10-3 to TRBJ1-4, with D unresolved. The V and J ends lost 10 bases and 0 bases respectively, with 15 bases between them. Looked up from germline, CDR1 is ENHRY and CDR2 is SYGVKD. The CDR3 has 15 amino acids. For the CDR3, the DNA is TGTGCCACCCGTCCCGGCGGCTCAACTAATGAAAAACTGTTTTTT. This encodes CATRPGGSTNEKLFF.

This clone showed up just a few times. The V gene is TRBV6-5, the J gene TRBJ2-2; D is undetermined. The CDR3 covers 12 residues. Germline V gene sequence: CDR1 MNHEY, CDR2 SVGAGI. The germline V and J ends were trimmed by 5 bases and 1 base, with 2 bases remaining between them. Here the CDR3 reads CASSRNTGELFF. In DNA, the CDR3 is TGTGCCAGCAGTCGGAACACCGGGGAGCTGTTTTTT.

V and J are TRBV9 and TRBJ2-6; D may be TRBD2 (6 bases). This CDR3 has 16 amino acids. V was shortened by 6 bases and J by 1 base, with 14 bases between the two germline ends. Germline CDR1 reads SGDLS; CDR2 reads YYNGEE. CDR3 sequence (DNA): TGTGCCAGCACGAATAGGAGGGGTTCTGGGGCCAACGTCCTGACTTTC. Translating gives CASTNRRGSGANVLTF.

A remark on this clone: The limits of the CDR3 on the DNA are not certain, so only TCRdb's listed CDR3 is given. The chain uses TRBV5-6 and TRBJ2-7; the D call TRBD1 from the table was never checked on the DNA. Germline loops: CDR1 SGHDT, CDR2 YYEEEE. Including both end residues, the CDR3 is 13 amino acids long. Here the CDR3 reads CASSLQWGQGTYF.

The V and J genes are TRBV16 and TRBJ2-5; D may be TRBD2 (6 bases). The CDR3 extends over 13 amino acids. Trimming took 2 bases from V and 3 from J, leaving 7 bases between them. Germline V CDR1 and CDR2: KGHSY, FQNENV. CDR3 amino acids: CASSQAGKETQYF. CDR3 in DNA: TGTGCCAGCAGCCAAGCGGGGAAAGAGACCCAGTACTTC.

The chain's CDR3 is CASSFGTSGDEQFF. For the CDR3, the DNA is TGTGCCAGCAGCTTTGGGACTAGCGGCGATGAGCAGTTCTTC. The chain combines TRBV7-3 with TRBJ2-1, with TRBD2 matching 11 bases. This CDR3 contains 14 residues. Germline V lookup: CDR1 SGHTA, CDR2 FQGTGA. The trim removed 3 bases at V and 8 bases at J, leaving 3 bases unmatched. Full variable domain (outside the CDR3, taken from reference TRBV7-3 and TRBJ2-1): GAGVSQTPSNKVTEKGKYVELRCDPISGHTALYWYRQSLGQGPEFLIYFQGTGAADDSGLPNDRFFAVRPEGSVSTLKIQRTERGDSAVYLCASSFGTSGDEQFFGPGTRLTVL.

The V gene is TRBV24-1, the J gene TRBJ1-5, with a possible D match to TRBD1 (5 bases). Trimming cost V 9 bases and J 0 bases, with 26 bases left between them. The CDR3 length is 19 residues. Germline lookup yields CDR1 KGHDR and CDR2 SFDVKD. The CDR3 DNA reads TGTGCCACCCCTACTATGGGGCGCGGGGCGGTATATAGCAATCAGCCCCAGCATTTT. It encodes CATPTMGRGAVYSNQPQHF.

This chain connects TRBV24-1 to TRBJ2-4; 11 nucleotides line up with TRBD2. CDR3 length: 20 amino acids. Germline assignment: CDR1 KGHDR and CDR2 SFDVKD. J was trimmed by 0 bases and V by 2 bases; bases with no gene match: 11. This CDR3 is CATSDSPGTSGGPAKNIQYF. DNA of the CDR3: TGTGCCACCAGTGATTCACCTGGTACTAGCGGGGGACCAGCCAAAAACATTCAGTACTTC.

This rearrangement joins TRBV7-2 to TRBJ1-6, with no clear D. Trimming removed 5 bases from V and 0 bases from J, with 8 bases in between. The CDR3 covers 15 residues. Germline-derived CDR1 and CDR2 are SGHTA and FQGNSA. The CDR3: CASSRESSYNSPLHF. The CDR3 coding sequence is TGTGCCAGCAGCAGGGAGAGCTCCTATAATTCACCCCTCCACTTT.

The chain carries TRBV7-2 and TRBJ2-3; D is possibly TRBD2 (5 bases). The germline CDR1 and CDR2 sequences are SGHTA and FQGNSA. This CDR3 has 16 amino acids. V was trimmed by 1 base and J by 0 bases, leaving 11 bases between them. The CDR3 bases are TGTGCCAGCAGCTTAGTTTCGGGGTTTAGCACAGATACGCAGTATTTT. Translating it yields CASSLVSGFSTDTQYF.

The rearrangement links TRBV5-5 to TRBJ2-7; 9 positions match TRBD1. Germline V gene lookup returns CDR1 SGHKS and CDR2 YYEKEE (reference sequence). The junction had 9 bases not matched to a gene; V was cut back by 2 bases and J by 6 bases. The CDR3 contains 15 residues. The CDR3 reads CASSFVGTGFSEQYF. The CDR3 DNA follows: TGTGCCAGCAGCTTCGTCGGGACAGGGTTTAGCGAGCAGTACTTC.

V is TRBV28 and J is TRBJ1-1; 9 bases line up with TRBD1. CDR1 and CDR2 from the germline V gene are MDHEN and SYDVKM. This CDR3 spans 16 amino acids. The junction had 9 bases not matched to a gene; V was cut back by 5 bases and J by 2 bases. This chain's CDR3 is CASSPRTGAINTEAFF. CDR3 in DNA: TGTGCCAGCAGTCCCCGGACAGGGGCGATAAACACTGAAGCTTTCTTT.

J is TRBJ2-3 and V is TRBV7-3, with 11 bases identical to TRBD2. CDR3 length: 16 amino acids. Germline V gene sequence: CDR1 SGHTA, CDR2 FQGTGA. V was pared by 6 bases and J by 4 bases, with 9 bases of the junction left unmatched. CDR3 DNA: TGTGCCAGCAGTTTTAGCGGGGGGGCCGACGCAGATACGCAGTATTTT. Protein product: CASSFSGGADADTQYF.

This clone has a single count. The chain combines TRBV27 with TRBJ2-5; 7 nucleotides match TRBD1. The junction had 7 bases not matched to a gene; V was cut back by 4 bases and J by 5 bases. This CDR3 spans 14 amino acids. Germline lookup yields CDR1 MNHEY and CDR2 SMNVEV (reference sequence). The CDR3 coding sequence is TGTGCCAGCAGTTCTCGACAGGGTGGGGAGACCCAGTACTTC. Its protein is CASSSRQGGETQYF.

The chain recombines TRBV4-1 with TRBJ1-2; TRBD1 agrees at 9 bases. V shed 0 bases and J 2 bases; nucleotides not matched to a gene: 4. CDR3 size: 16 residues. CDR1 MGHRA and CDR2 YSYEKL come from the germline V gene. CDR3 DNA: TGCGCCAGCAGCCAAGATGGTGGACAGGGGAACTATGGCTACACCTTC. Translation: CASSQDGGQGNYGYTF.

The V gene is TRBV6-6, the J gene TRBJ2-1; tentative D call: TRBD2 (6 bases). Trimming took off 7 bases at V and 9 bases at J, with 16 bases between the two ends. CDR3 length: 13 amino acids. Germline-derived CDR1 and CDR2 are MNHNY and SVGAGI (reference sequence). The CDR3 reads CASKEEGFGEQFF. The CDR3 DNA sequence: TGTGCCAGCAAGGAGGAGGGTTTTGGTGAGCAGTTCTTC.

The chain is built from TRBV5-1 and TRBJ1-2; possible D gene TRBD1, 6 bases. The ends were cut back, 1 base at V and 2 bases at J, with 9 bases in the middle. There are 14 residues in the CDR3. Germline CDR1 is SGHRS and CDR2 is YFSETQ. Written as DNA, the CDR3 is TGCGCCAGCAGCTTGACAGGGACAAACTATGGCTACACCTTC. Translating it yields CASSLTGTNYGYTF.

The chain has TRBV6-5 and TRBJ1-3; D is undetermined. Trimming pared 0 bases from V and 0 bases from J, leaving 9 bases between. Germline CDR1 MNHEY, CDR2 SVGAGI. CDR3 size: 16 residues. CDR3 sequence (DNA): TGTGCCAGCAGTTACTCACACACAGACTCTGGAAACACCATATATTTT. Its translation is CASSYSHTDSGNTIYF.

To note about this clone: This specimen includes other DNA sequences encoding the same CDR3. The DNA of the CDR3 is TGTGCCAGCAGTCCAATAGCGGGGGGCACCGGGGAGCTGTTTTTT. Its protein is CASSPIAGGTGELFF. The genes are TRBV7-3 and TRBJ2-2; 10 bases agree with TRBD2. The junction had 5 bases not matched to a gene; V was cut back by 6 bases and J by 4 bases. Germline lookup yields CDR1 SGHTA and CDR2 FQGTGA. The CDR3 sequence is 15 residues long. Combining the CDR3 with reference TRBV7-3 and TRBJ2-2 gives the whole variable domain GAGVSQTPSNKVTEKGKYVELRCDPISGHTALYWYRQSLGQGPEFLIYFQGTGAADDSGLPNDRFFAVRPEGSVSTLKIQRTERGDSAVYLCASSPIAGGTGELFFGEGSRLTVL.